Following are 28 T cell receptor beta chains from one sample sequenced in a study of T cell repertoires in cytomegalovirus infection. TCRdb passed the reads through MiXCR, listing each CDR3 protein once. The sample includes fewer than 550,000 distinct CDR3 sequences, 16% seen only once; the top ten take roughly a quarter. Sequencing used CD8+ T cells from PBMCs. The origin of the receptors is a human donor in good health (CMV status not recorded). Some clones in this sample may be carry-over from other donors' samples.

Ten or more counts support this clonotype. This rearrangement joins TRBV6-2 or TRBV6-3 to TRBJ2-1; a possible D gene is TRBD2 (5 bases). Germline CDR1 MNHEY, CDR2 SVGEGT. The CDR3 is made up of 14 amino acids. V lost 7 bases and J 0 bases, leaving 10 bases between the germline ends. Here the CDR3 DNA reads TGTGCCAGCACCGTGGGGAGCTCCTACAATGAGCAGTTCTTC. It codes for CASTVGSSYNEQFF.

This clonotype was picked up many times. The V gene is TRBV28, the J gene TRBJ2-7; 9 nucleotides line up with TRBD2. V trimming: 5 bases; J trimming: 3 bases; junction bases outside the gene matches: 17. Germline V gene lookup returns CDR1 MDHEN and CDR2 SYDVKM. The CDR3 sequence is 18 residues long. For the CDR3, the DNA is TGTGCCAGCAGTATCGGACTTGGTATAGCGGGAGAGCTCTACGAGCAGTACTTC. The encoded protein is CASSIGLGIAGELYEQYF.

This clonotype has ten or more counts. The chain has TRBV7-9 and TRBJ2-6, with 8 nucleotides matching TRBD2. The trim removed 4 bases at V and 0 bases at J, leaving 11 bases unmatched. CDR1 is SEHNR and CDR2 is FQNEAQ in the germline V gene (reference sequence). The CDR3 sequence is 19 residues long. The CDR3 nucleotides are TGTGCCAGCAGCTCCTCGGGGGGGGGTCCCATCTCTGGGGCCAACGTCCTGACTTTC. It yields the protein CASSSSGGGPISGANVLTF.

V and J are TRBV4-1 and TRBJ1-1; TRBD1 agrees at 8 bases. From germline, CDR1 is MGHRA and CDR2 YSYEKL. The CDR3 loop spans 17 amino acids. With V trimmed by 0 bases and J by 0 bases, 6 bases remained unmatched. The CDR3 bases are TGCGCCAGCAGCCAAGATGCCCTGGACAGGGTGAACACTGAAGCTTTCTTT. Translating it yields CASSQDALDRVNTEAFF.

Many counts were recorded for this clonotype. CDR3 DNA: TGTGCCAGCAGCGGACGGGACAGGGGAAGGGTTGGAGGCTACACCTTC. This gives the protein CASSGRDRGRVGGYTF. This chain joins TRBV5-6 and TRBJ1-2; 10 nucleotides line up with TRBD1. This CDR3 contains 16 residues. The ends lost 4 bases at V and 8 bases at J; junction bases unmatched: 14. Germline values: CDR1 SGHDT, CDR2 YYEEEE. The full variable domain, in which reference TRBV5-6 and TRBJ1-2 provide the parts outside the CDR3, is DAGVTQSPTHLIKTRGQQVTLRCSPKSGHDTVSWYQQALGQGPQFIFQYYEEEERQRGNFPDRFSGHQFPNYSSELNVNALLLGDSALYLCASSGRDRGRVGGYTFGSGTRLTVV.

Ten or more counts support this clonotype. The J gene is TRBJ2-1, the V gene TRBV7-3, with 8 bases identical to TRBD2. CDR3 length: 18 amino acids. V dropped 2 bases and J dropped 2; count of bases not matched to a gene: 11. Germline CDR1 reads SGHTA; CDR2 reads FQGTGA. Here the CDR3 DNA reads TGTGCCAGCAGCTTAGGACCTCTGGCGGGGGGCCCCTACAATGAGCAGTTCTTC. Translating gives CASSLGPLAGGPYNEQFF.

This clonotype was observed at least ten times. The V and J genes are TRBV7-6 and TRBJ1-4; no definite D call. Germline CDR1 reads SGHVS; CDR2 reads FNYEAQ. This CDR3 is 15 amino acids long. Trimming shortened V by 1 base and J by 5 bases, and 11 bases separated the two germline ends. The CDR3 region is CASSLGAGPNEKLFF. CDR3 DNA: TGTGCCAGCAGCTTAGGGGCTGGACCCAATGAAAAACTGTTTTTT.

This clonotype has only a few counts. A read error may produce the germline difference seen at one junction end. The chain has TRBV7-4 and TRBJ2-1; D is unclear. Germline V CDR1 and CDR2: SGHVT, SQSDAQ. CDR3 size: 16 residues. The CDR3 is CASSLLGISNYNDQFF. DNA of the CDR3: TGTGCAAGCAGCTTGTTGGGAATATCCAACTACAATGATCAGTTCTTC.

This rearrangement joins TRBV27 to TRBJ2-2; 9 positions match TRBD2. CDR3 length equals 18 residues. Germline-derived CDR1 and CDR2 are MNHEY and SMNVEV (reference sequence). The V gene end was trimmed by 1 base and the J gene end by 4 bases; junction bases not matched to a gene: 10. The CDR3 region has the DNA TGTGCCAGCAGTTTATACCCGCCTAGCGGGGTTAGCACCGGGGAGCTGTTTTTT. Protein product: CASSLYPPSGVSTGELFF.

The table lists this clonotype with many counts. The V and J genes are TRBV28 and TRBJ2-7; the match to TRBD2 covers 14 bases. There are 17 residues in the CDR3. Germline lookup yields CDR1 MDHEN and CDR2 SYDVKM. The V gene end was trimmed by 4 bases and the J gene end by 2 bases; junction bases not matched to a gene: 7. The CDR3 DNA reads TGTGCCAGCAGTTCCTTTAGACTAGCGGGAGGGGCCTACGAGCAGTACTTC. This encodes CASSSFRLAGGAYEQYF.

In this sample, this clonotype turned up many times. This sequence joins TRBV6-2 or TRBV6-3 and TRBJ1-1, with TRBD1 as a possible D gene (5 bases). The CDR3 has 14 amino acids. CDR1 and CDR2 (germline): MNHEY, SVGEGT. The V end was cut by 8 bases, the J end by 4 bases, with 17 bases between. The DNA of the CDR3 is TGTGCCAGCCGCCTCAGGGCGGGCGGCACTGAAGCTTTCTTT. Translation gives CASRLRAGGTEAFF.

This clonotype was picked up many times. The V and J genes are TRBV28 and TRBJ2-3, with TRBD2 matching 8 bases. Germline V lookup: CDR1 MDHEN, CDR2 SYDVKM. The CDR3 totals 14 residues. V gave up 7 bases and J gave up 5 bases; unmatched junction bases: 8. This CDR3 is CASKLAGFLDTQYF. CDR3 sequence (DNA): TGTGCCAGCAAGTTAGCGGGATTCCTAGATACGCAGTATTTT.

The rearrangement links TRBV3-1 to TRBJ2-6; unclear D gene. Per germline, CDR1 LGHDT and CDR2 YNNKEL (reference sequence). This CDR3 has 18 residues. Trimming pared 1 base from V and 0 bases from J, leaving 13 bases between. CDR3 amino acids: CASSQAAYYYSGANVLTF. The CDR3 nucleotides are TGTGCCAGCAGCCAAGCCGCATACTATTACTCTGGGGCCAACGTCCTGACTTTC.

This clonotype has a count of ten or more. The chain uses TRBV11-2 and TRBJ2-1, with D maybe TRBD2 (6 bases). Germline V gene sequence: CDR1 SGHAT, CDR2 FQNNGV. Trimming shortened V by 4 bases and J by 11 bases, and 15 bases separated the two germline ends. CDR3 length: 13 amino acids. CDR3 DNA: TGTGCCAGCAGCTCACCTAGCGCCCAAAAGCAGTTCTTC. It yields the protein CASSSPSAQKQFF. Based on the CDR3 plus reference TRBV11-2 and TRBJ2-1, the full variable domain is EAGVAQSPRYKIIEKRQSVAFWCNPISGHATLYWYQQILGQGPKLLIQFQNNGVVDDSQLPKDRFSAERLKGVDSTLKIQPAKLEDSAVYLCASSSPSAQKQFFGPGTRLTVL.

This clonotype was counted at least ten times. V gene TRBV27 combines with J gene TRBJ2-7; D possibly corresponds to TRBD2 (5 bases). The V end lost 2 bases, the J end lost 0 bases, and 11 bases lay between the germline ends. The CDR3 loop spans 15 amino acids. Germline loops: CDR1 MNHEY, CDR2 SMNVEV (reference sequence). The CDR3 sequence: CASSLEGSSSYEQYF. The CDR3 DNA reads TGTGCCAGCAGTTTAGAGGGCTCAAGCTCCTACGAGCAGTACTTC.

About this clonotype: The CDR3 ends on some other residue instead of the conserved phenylalanine or tryptophan, so this is likely a read error. The chain joins TRBV15 to TRBJ2-1; TRBD2 matches at 8 bases. V was clipped by 0 bases and J by 4 bases; unmatched bases: 5. Germline V gene sequence: CDR1 LNHNV, CDR2 YYDKDF (reference sequence). CDR3 length: 16 residues. The CDR3 loop reads CATSRDRGGWYNEQFL. CDR3 in DNA: TGTGCCACCAGCAGAGATCGGGGGGGTTGGTACAATGAGCAGTTCTTA.

This clonotype was observed at least ten times. J is TRBJ2-7 and V is TRBV4-1, with 7 bases aligning to TRBD1. This CDR3 has 14 residues. The germline V gene encodes CDR1 MGHRA and CDR2 YSYEKL. After removal of 0 bases from V and 5 bases from J, the junction contained 4 bases not matched to a gene. The CDR3 region is CASSQDKGGDEQYF. The CDR3 DNA is TGCGCCAGCAGCCAAGATAAAGGGGGCGACGAGCAGTACTTC.

This clonotype was detected ten times or more. The junction departs from the called germline gene at one end, perhaps through a read error. The rearrangement uses TRBV27 and TRBJ1-5, with D perhaps TRBD1 (5 bases). The CDR3 spans 14 residues. Per germline, CDR1 MNHEY and CDR2 SMNVEV (reference sequence). Here the CDR3 reads CASSLGLSHQPQHF. Written as DNA, the CDR3 is TGTGCCAGCAGTTTGGGACTTAGCCATCAGCCCCAGCATTTT.

This clonotype turned up a few times. The chain couples TRBV19 to TRBJ1-2; D is ambiguous. Germline V CDR1 and CDR2: LNHDA, SQIVND (reference sequence). Trimming removed 4 bases at V and 8 bases at J, with 8 bases between. The CDR3 totals 11 residues. This chain's CDR3 is CASSKGSGYTF. As DNA, the CDR3 is TGTGCCAGTAGTAAGGGAAGCGGCTACACCTTC.

This clonotype was counted at least ten times. The rearrangement links TRBV7-8 to TRBJ2-2; D gene unclear. The CDR3 length is 16 residues. Looked up from germline, CDR1 is SGHVS and CDR2 is FQNEAQ. Trimming pared 6 bases from V and 2 bases from J, leaving 16 bases between. The DNA for the CDR3 is TGTGCCAGCAGTTCTCCCTCCAAAACTAACACCGGGGAGCTGTTTTTT. Amino acids: CASSSPSKTNTGELFF.

This clonotype was seen many times. The gene calls are TRBV7-3 and TRBJ1-3, with 7 bases lining up with TRBD1. J gave up 2 bases and V 5 bases, and 3 bases lay outside the gene matches. This CDR3 region has 14 residues. The germline V gene encodes CDR1 SGHTA and CDR2 FQGTGA. The chain's CDR3 is CASSPTGTGNTIYF. CDR3 sequence (DNA): TGTGCCAGCAGCCCGACAGGGACTGGAAACACCATATATTTT.

The gene calls are TRBV24-1 and TRBJ2-2; D is tentatively TRBD1 or TRBD2 (5 bases each). Germline loops: CDR1 KGHDR, CDR2 SFDVKD. The CDR3 is 15 amino acids. Trimming took off 1 base at V and 2 bases at J, with 7 bases between the two ends. The CDR3 spells CATSDFGGNTGELFF. CDR3 in DNA: TGTGCCACCAGTGATTTTGGGGGTAACACCGGGGAGCTGTTTTTT.

In this sample, this clonotype turned up many times. The genes are TRBV6-6 and TRBJ1-5; the D is unclear. CDR3 size: 15 residues. Germline-derived CDR1 and CDR2 are MNHNY and SVGAGI (reference sequence). V gave up 0 bases and J gave up 3 bases, with 9 bases separating them. The DNA of the CDR3 is TGTGCCAGCAGTTACTCGGCGGGTTACAATCAGCCCCAGCATTTT. This encodes CASSYSAGYNQPQHF.

The sample holds a few counts of this clonotype. J is TRBJ2-7 and V is TRBV5-6; TRBD1 matches 11 bases. The V gene's germline CDR1 is SGHDT and CDR2 YYEEEE. The CDR3 length is 14 residues. V trimming: 0 bases; J trimming: 5 bases; junction bases outside the gene matches: 1. CDR3 nucleotides: TGTGCCAGCAGCTTGGGGACAGGGGGCGACGAGCAGTACTTC. It encodes CASSLGTGGDEQYF.

This clonotype was seen many times. V and J are TRBV27 and TRBJ1-4, with 7 bases fitting TRBD1. This CDR3 has 16 amino acids. CDR1 is MNHEY and CDR2 is SMNVEV in the germline V gene (reference sequence). Unmatched junction bases numbered 6, after V lost 5 bases and J lost 0 bases. CDR3 amino acids: CASSPGQYATNEKLFF. In DNA, the CDR3 is TGTGCCAGCAGTCCGGGACAGTATGCAACTAATGAAAAACTGTTTTTT.

This clonotype was found many times. CDR3 nucleotides: TGTGCCAGCAGCTTATGGGAAGATAATGAAAAACTGTTTTTT. Residues: CASSLWEDNEKLFF. The rearrangement uses TRBV7-6 and TRBJ1-4; no definite D call. The CDR3 runs to 14 residues. V lost 2 bases and J 4 bases, leaving 8 bases between the germline ends. CDR1 is SGHVS, CDR2 FNYEAQ, per germline. The full variable domain, its missing parts supplied by reference TRBV7-6 and TRBJ1-4, is GAGVSQSPRYKVTKRGQDVALRCDPISGHVSLYWYRQALGQGPEFLTYFNYEAQQDKSGLPNDRFSAERPEGSISTLTIQRTEQRDSAMYRCASSLWEDNEKLFFGSGTQLSVL.

This clonotype was found a few times. The rearrangement joins TRBV29-1 to TRBJ2-3; 8 bases line up with TRBD1. The CDR3 loop spans 16 amino acids. Germline lookup yields CDR1 SQVTM and CDR2 ANQGSEA. Trimming removed 1 base from V and 0 bases from J; junction bases left unmatched: 6. Here the CDR3 DNA reads TGCAGCGTTGAAGGGGAACAGGGGGTTAGCACAGATACGCAGTATTTT. Translating it yields CSVEGEQGVSTDTQYF.

This clonotype has at least ten counts. The CDR3 region has the DNA TGTGCCAGCAGCTGGGCCTACTACAATGAGCAGTTCTTC. It translates to CASSWAYYNEQFF. The chain carries TRBV7-2 and TRBJ2-1; the D is unclear. Germline V gene sequence: CDR1 SGHTA, CDR2 FQGNSA. The CDR3 covers 13 residues. The ends were cut back, 4 bases at V and 3 bases at J, with 7 bases in the middle.